Presented here are 8 T cell receptor beta chains from one specimen sequenced in a study of T-cell memory formation after mild COVID-19 (TCRdb year 2021). Receptors were amplified or captured by 5' RACE. The listed sequencing device is Illumina NovaSeq 6000. The public reads were quality trimmed at Q25 with fastp and then assembled into clones with MiXCR by TCRdb, keeping productive beta chains. CDR3 protein sequences are deduplicated, and each keeps its most common genes and DNA. The sample contains roughly 550,000 distinct CDR3 sequences, about a fifth of them found a single time. 9.5% to 15% of the sample is held by the ten biggest clonotypes. Sequencing was performed on PBMCs or a T cell subset sorted from them (not recorded which). These receptors were collected from an adult woman who had mild COVID-19 (a few samples of this study predate the infection). The sample titles of this study are shuffled in the database, so cell type and time point are left out; the donor was told from shared clones.

This clonotype was picked up a small number of times. V is TRBV3-1 and J is TRBJ2-4; 8 nucleotides align to TRBD1. The CDR3 has 13 residues. Germline V CDR1 and CDR2: LGHDT, YNNKEL (reference sequence). Trimming cost V 3 bases and J 12 bases; bases outside gene matches: 7. This CDR3 is CASSHIQGAPQYF. In DNA, the CDR3 is TGTGCCAGCAGCCACATCCAGGGGGCACCTCAGTACTTC.

In this sample, this clonotype turned up many times. DNA for the CDR3: TGTGCCATCAGCGACAGTAACTATGGCTACACCTTC. Translating it yields CAISDSNYGYTF. V gene TRBV10-3 combines with J gene TRBJ1-2; weak D call: TRBD1 (5 bases). Germline V lookup: CDR1 ENHRY, CDR2 SYGVKD. This CDR3 comprises 12 residues. The germline V and J ends were trimmed by 6 bases and 1 base, with 6 bases remaining between them.

The chain recombines TRBV5-1 with TRBJ2-5, with 9 nucleotides matching TRBD2. The CDR3 extends over 16 amino acids. Trimming at V came to 6 bases and at J to 0 bases, leaving 9 bases not matched to a gene. Germline-derived CDR1 and CDR2 are SGHRS and YFSETQ. In DNA form, the CDR3 reads TGCGCCAGCACCCGGGGGAGCGGGAGGTACCAAGAGACCCAGTACTTC. It encodes CASTRGSGRYQETQYF. Based on the CDR3 plus reference TRBV5-1 and TRBJ2-5, the full variable domain is KAGVTQTPRYLIKTRGQQVTLSCSPISGHRSVSWYQQTPGQGLQFLFEYFSETQRNKGNFPGRFSGRQFSNSRSEMNVSTLELGDSALYLCASTRGSGRYQETQYFGPGTRLLVL.

This rearrangement joins TRBV20-1 to TRBJ1-1; tentative D call: TRBD1 (6 bases). Trimming took off 1 base at V and 5 bases at J, with 17 bases between the two ends. Germline lookup yields CDR1 DFQATT and CDR2 SNEGSKA (reference sequence). There are 15 residues in the CDR3. CDR3 residues: CSARAKDRLGTEAFF. CDR3 DNA sequence: TGCAGTGCTAGAGCTAAAGACAGGCTGGGGACTGAAGCTTTCTTT.

The gene calls are TRBV28 and TRBJ2-7, with 8 bases aligning to TRBD2. Germline V CDR1 and CDR2: MDHEN, SYDVKM. The CDR3 has 14 residues. Unmatched junction bases numbered 6, after V lost 6 bases and J lost 2 bases. This chain's CDR3 is CASRSGLVTYEQYF. CDR3 in DNA: TGTGCCAGCAGATCGGGACTAGTCACCTACGAGCAGTACTTC.

The chain links TRBV15 to TRBJ2-1; TRBD2 matches 10 bases. J gave up 4 bases and V 3 bases, and 6 bases lay outside the gene matches. The V gene's germline CDR1 is LNHNV and CDR2 YYDKDF (reference sequence). The CDR3 sequence is 16 residues long. The CDR3 sequence is CATSRSLAGRYNEQFF. The CDR3 region has the DNA TGTGCCACCAGCAGGTCACTAGCGGGGCGATACAATGAGCAGTTCTTC.

This chain links TRBV11-2 with TRBJ2-2, with 7 bases that match TRBD2. Germline V gives CDR1 SGHAT, CDR2 FQNNGV. Losses at the gene ends were 4 bases for V and 3 bases for J; bases not matched to a gene: 5. This CDR3 comprises 15 residues. The CDR3 loop is CASSYREDYTGELFF. In DNA, the CDR3 is TGTGCCAGCAGCTACCGGGAGGATTACACCGGGGAGCTGTTTTTT.

The chain links TRBV24-1 to TRBJ2-1, with 9 bases aligning to TRBD2. With 3 bases clipped from V and 6 bases from J, the junction kept 11 bases outside the gene matches. This CDR3 region has 17 residues. Per the germline V gene, CDR1 is KGHDR and CDR2 is SFDVKD. The CDR3 DNA reads as TGTGCCACCAGTGATCCGGATACTAGCGGGCCACTCAATGAGCAGTTCTTC. Translated: CATSDPDTSGPLNEQFF.